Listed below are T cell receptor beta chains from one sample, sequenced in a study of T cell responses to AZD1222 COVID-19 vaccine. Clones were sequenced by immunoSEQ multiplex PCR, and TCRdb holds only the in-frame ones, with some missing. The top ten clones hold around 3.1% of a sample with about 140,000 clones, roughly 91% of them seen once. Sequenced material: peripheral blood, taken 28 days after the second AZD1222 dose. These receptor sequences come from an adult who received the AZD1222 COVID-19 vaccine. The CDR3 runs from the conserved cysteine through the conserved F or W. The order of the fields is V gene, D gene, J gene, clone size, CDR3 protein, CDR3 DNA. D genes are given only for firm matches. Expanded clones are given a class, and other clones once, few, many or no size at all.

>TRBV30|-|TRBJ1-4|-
CAWSPGGKLFF
TGTGCCTGGAGCCCGGGGGGAAAACTGTTTTTT
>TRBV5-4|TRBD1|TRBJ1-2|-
CASSPGQENGYTF
TGTGCCAGCAGCCCCGGACAGGAGAATGGCTACACCTTC
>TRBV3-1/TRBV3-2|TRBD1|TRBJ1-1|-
CASSLGQANTEAFF
TGTGCCAGCAGCCTTGGACAGGCTAACACTGAAGCTTTCTTT
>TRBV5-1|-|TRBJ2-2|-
CASSWPRQDTGELFF
TGCGCCAGCAGCTGGCCAAGACAGGACACCGGGGAGCTGTTTTTT
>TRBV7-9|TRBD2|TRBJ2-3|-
CASSFAGVSDTQYF
TGTGCCAGCAGCTTTGCGGGGGTCTCAGATACGCAGTATTTT
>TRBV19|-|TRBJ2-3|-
CASSRSLAPDTQYF
TGTGCCAGTAGTCGGTCGCTAGCCCCAGATACGCAGTATTTT
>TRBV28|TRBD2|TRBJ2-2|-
CASSLVAGNTGELFF
TGTGCCAGCAGTTTAGTAGCGGGAAACACCGGGGAGCTGTTTTTT
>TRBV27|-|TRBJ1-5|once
CASSLSSNNQPQHF
TGTGCCAGCAGTTTATCGAGCAACAATCAGCCCCAGCATTTT
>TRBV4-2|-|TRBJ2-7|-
CASSQTERTVVGEQYF
TGTGCCAGCAGCCAAACTGAGAGGACAGTTGTAGGCGAGCAGTACTTC
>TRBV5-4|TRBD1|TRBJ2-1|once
CASSLESGGANEQFF
TGTGCCAGCAGCTTGGAGTCAGGGGGAGCGAATGAGCAGTTCTTC
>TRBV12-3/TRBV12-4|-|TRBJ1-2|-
CASSFRNGYTF
TGTGCCAGCAGTTTCCGGAATGGCTACACCTTC
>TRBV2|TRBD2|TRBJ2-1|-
CASSGAGGAYNEQFF
TGTGCCAGCAGTGGTGCGGGAGGGGCTTACAATGAGCAGTTCTTC
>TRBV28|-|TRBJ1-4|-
CASSPDRSDEKLFF
TGTGCCAGCAGCCCGGACAGATCCGATGAAAAACTGTTTTTT
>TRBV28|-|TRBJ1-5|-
CASSGRLTNQPQHF
TGTGCCAGCAGTGGACGCCTCACCAATCAGCCCCAGCATTTT
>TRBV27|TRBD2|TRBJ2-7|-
CASSLQGLASEQYF
TGTGCCAGCAGTTTGCAGGGACTAGCCTCCGAGCAGTACTTC
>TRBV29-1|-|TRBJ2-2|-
CSVEVYRELFF
TGCAGCGTTGAGGTCTATAGGGAGCTGTTTTTT
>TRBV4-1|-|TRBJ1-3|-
CASSQGSSGGYSGNTIYF
TGCGCCAGCAGCCAAGGTAGCAGCGGCGGATACTCTGGAAACACCATATATTTT
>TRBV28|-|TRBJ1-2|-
CASSSQNYGYTF
TGTGCCAGCAGTTCTCAAAACTATGGCTACACCTTC
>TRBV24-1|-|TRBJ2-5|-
CATSDERGGAETQYF
TGTGCCACCAGTGACGAAAGGGGGGGTGCGGAGACCCAGTACTTC
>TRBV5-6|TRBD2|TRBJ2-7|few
CASSSSGRALREQYF
TGTGCCAGCAGCAGTAGCGGGAGGGCCTTAAGGGAGCAGTACTTC
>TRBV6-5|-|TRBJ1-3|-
CASSYSDGRTGNTIYF
TGTGCCAGCAGTTACTCTGATGGGAGGACTGGAAACACCATATATTTT
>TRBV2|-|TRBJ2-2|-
CASSGSRTGELFF
TGTGCCAGCAGCGGGAGCCGCACCGGGGAGCTGTTTTTT
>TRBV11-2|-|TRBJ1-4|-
CASSLRVNEKLFF
TGTGCCAGCAGCTTGCGGGTTAATGAAAAACTGTTTTTT
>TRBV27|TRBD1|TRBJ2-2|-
CASGTAQGPPYNTGELFF
TGTGCCAGCGGAACTGCACAGGGGCCCCCCTATAACACCGGGGAGCTGTTTTTT
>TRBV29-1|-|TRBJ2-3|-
CSVDDPLSGTDTQYF
TGCAGCGTTGACGACCCGCTTAGTGGCACAGATACGCAGTATTTT
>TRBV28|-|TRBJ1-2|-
CASSLLTRGTSGYTF
TGTGCCAGCAGTTTATTGACCCGAGGGACAAGTGGCTACACCTTC
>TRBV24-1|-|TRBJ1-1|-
CATSEPGRSEAFF
TGTGCCACCAGTGAGCCTGGACGGAGTGAAGCTTTCTTT
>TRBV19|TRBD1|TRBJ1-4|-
CASTPGQRNEKLFF
TGTGCCAGTACTCCGGGACAGAGGAATGAAAAACTGTTTTTT
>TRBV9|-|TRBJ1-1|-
CASSVAGETEAFF
TGTGCCAGCAGCGTAGCAGGGGAGACTGAAGCTTTCTTT
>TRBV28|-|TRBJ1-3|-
CASLGPQGNTIYF
TGTGCCAGCCTTGGGCCCCAAGGGAACACCATATATTTT
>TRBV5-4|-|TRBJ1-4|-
CASSRTVNEKLFF
TGTGCCAGCAGCAGAACGGTTAATGAAAAACTGTTTTTT
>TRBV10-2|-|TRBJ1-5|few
CASSESQGSQPQHF
TGCGCCAGCAGTGAGTCTCAGGGTTCTCAGCCCCAGCATTTT
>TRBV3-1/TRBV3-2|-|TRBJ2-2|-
CASSQDDGTGELFF
TGTGCCAGCAGCCAAGATGACGGGACCGGGGAGCTGTTTTTT
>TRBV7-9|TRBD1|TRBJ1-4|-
CASSFRTGNEKLFF
TGTGCCAGCAGCTTTCGGACAGGGAATGAAAAACTGTTTTTT
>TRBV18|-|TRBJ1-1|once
CASSPIQGPFPQNTEAFF
TGTGCCAGCTCACCAATTCAGGGGCCATTTCCCCAGAACACTGAAGCTTTCTTT
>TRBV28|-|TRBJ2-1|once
CASSPRLGIVHRVNEQFF
TGTGCCAGCAGTCCCAGACTAGGAATAGTCCATCGAGTCAATGAGCAGTTCTTC
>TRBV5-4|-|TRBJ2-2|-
CASSSQGGWNTGELFF
TGTGCCAGCAGCTCACAGGGAGGTTGGAACACCGGGGAGCTGTTTTTT
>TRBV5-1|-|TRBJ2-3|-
CASRSDRDTQYF
TGCGCCAGCAGGTCTGATCGCGATACGCAGTATTTT
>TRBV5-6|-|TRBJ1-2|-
CASSTGRLNYGYTF
TGTGCCAGCAGCACGGGACGGCTTAACTATGGCTACACCTTC
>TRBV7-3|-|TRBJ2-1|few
CASSSNGGAEQFF
TGTGCCAGCAGCTCAAACGGCGGGGCGGAGCAGTTCTTC
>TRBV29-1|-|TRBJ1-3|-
CSVDSRGDTIYF
TGCAGCGTTGATTCCAGGGGAGACACCATATATTTT
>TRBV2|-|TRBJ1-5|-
CASSEGTNQPQHF
TGTGCCAGCAGTGAAGGTACTAATCAGCCCCAGCATTTT
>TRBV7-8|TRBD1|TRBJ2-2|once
CASSLALGQGARGELFF
TGTGCCAGCAGCTTAGCCTTGGGACAGGGGGCAAGAGGGGAGCTGTTTTTT
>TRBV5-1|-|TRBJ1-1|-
CASSLASGPEGVAFF
TGCGCCAGCAGCTTGGCTTCGGGCCCAGAGGGGGTAGCTTTCTTT
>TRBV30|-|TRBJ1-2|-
CAWSRFGTADGYTF
TGTGCCTGGAGCCGGTTTGGGACGGCGGATGGCTACACCTTC
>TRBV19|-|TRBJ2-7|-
CARRRSREQYF
TGTGCCAGGAGGAGATCTCGGGAGCAGTACTTC
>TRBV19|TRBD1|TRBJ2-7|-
CASSDRGVRGYEQYF
TGTGCCAGTAGTGACAGGGGCGTTCGAGGTTACGAGCAGTACTTC
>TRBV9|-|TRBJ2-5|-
CASSVDPQETQYF
TGTGCCAGCAGCGTAGACCCTCAAGAGACCCAGTACTTC
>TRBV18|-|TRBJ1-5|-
CASSPNNPSGDQPQHF
TGTGCCAGCTCACCCAACAATCCCTCGGGGGATCAGCCCCAGCATTTT
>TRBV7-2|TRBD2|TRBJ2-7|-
CASSSTSGGQSEQYF
TGTGCCAGCAGCTCGACTAGCGGGGGTCAGAGCGAGCAGTACTTC
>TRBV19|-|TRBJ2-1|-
CASSDRGTRGEQFF
TGTGCCAGTAGCGACCGTGGGACGCGCGGTGAGCAGTTCTTC
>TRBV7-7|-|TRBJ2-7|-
CASSLESVINRDTYEQYF
TGTGCTAGCAGCTTAGAGAGTGTTATCAACCGCGATACCTACGAGCAGTACTTC
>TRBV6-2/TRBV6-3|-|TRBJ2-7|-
CASSYSAYEQYF
TGTGCCAGCAGTTACTCGGCATACGAGCAGTACTTC
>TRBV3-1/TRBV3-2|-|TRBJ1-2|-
CASSQGGSNYGYTF
TGTGCCAGCAGCCAAGGGGGGTCTAACTATGGCTACACCTTC
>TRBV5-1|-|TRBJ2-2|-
CASRRLGQMNTGELFF
TGCGCCAGCAGAAGACTCGGACAGATGAACACCGGGGAGCTGTTTTTT
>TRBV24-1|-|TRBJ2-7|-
CATSNPPRDEQYF
TGTGCCACCAGTAACCCTCCGAGGGACGAGCAGTACTTC
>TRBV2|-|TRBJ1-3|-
CASSVDSKNTIYF
TGTGCCAGCAGTGTGGACAGCAAAAACACCATATATTTT
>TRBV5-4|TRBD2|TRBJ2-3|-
CASSLWTSGSTDTQYF
TGTGCCAGCAGCCTATGGACTAGCGGGTCAACAGATACGCAGTATTTT
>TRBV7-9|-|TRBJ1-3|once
CASEGAGKSGNTIYF
TGTGCCAGCGAAGGGGCAGGGAAGTCTGGAAACACCATATATTTT
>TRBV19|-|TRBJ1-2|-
CASTDRARGSLGYTF
TGTGCCAGCACTGATCGGGCCAGGGGATCCCTTGGCTACACCTTC